This TCR beta chain was identified in a study of post-analysis software for immune sequencing data. Study-level background: Disease courses included relapsing-remitting, secondary progressive and progressive-relapsing multiple sclerosis.

Unique molecular identifiers were present in the TCR beta cDNA libraries. It was from approximately 0.91 to 9.4 million T cells that about 500,000 cDNA molecules came. TCRdb reprocessed the PCR reads via MiXCR and lists one record per CDR3 protein. The repertoire consists of 350,000 to 450,000 distinct CDR3 sequences, with 30% to 45% occurring once and the leading ten covering approximately 7.6%. Points on this clonotype: What it binds is not known.

The CDR3 spans 15 residues. The V gene's germline CDR1 is SGHRS and CDR2 YFSETQ. V lost 1 base to trimming and J lost 6 bases; unmatched junction nucleotides: 6. Study-wide results and limits: Several TRBV segments occurring more often in patients than controls included TRBV5-6, TRBV5-1 and TRBV20-1. Among multiple sclerosis patients, normalized Chao1 diversity was significantly below that of controls. Same-batch samples co-clustered strongly by F measure.

The sample consisted of blood. This chain joins TRBV5-1 and TRBJ2-1, with TRBD2 matching over 8 bases. This clonotype originated in a girl aged 2-10 years with multiple sclerosis. CDR3 nucleotides: TGCGCCAGCAGCTTGATCCCGGGACTAGGCAATGAGCAGTTCTTC. It translates to CASSLIPGLGNEQFF.